Presented here are 7 T cell receptor beta chains from one specimen sequenced in a study of sequential checkpoint blockade in melanoma (dated by TCRdb to about 2019). The library was built by means of the immunoSEQ multiplex PCR assay. Drawn from immuneACCESS, this table holds only the in-frame rearrangements with V and J called that TCRdb kept. Clones are partly lost; checked studies trace under half to an unresolved V gene and leave the rest unexplained. This sample gives some 10,000 clones in total; around 80% of them show up just once. Less than 20% of the sample rests with the top ten. Taken with the paper, the label for treatment or condition translates to: randomized to nivolumab then ipilimumab (arm A) or the reverse (arm B). The sequencing here drew on CD8+ T cells sorted from blood (inferred from file names), taken from a patient given nivolumab and ipilimumab in sequence. These TCRs come from a human donor with melanoma.

The sample holds a few counts of this clone. The chain carries TRBV19 and TRBJ2-1; D unresolved. Trimming shortened V by 6 bases and J by 4 bases, and 10 bases separated the two germline ends. Germline lookup yields CDR1 LNHDA and CDR2 SQIVND (reference sequence). This CDR3 spans 13 amino acids. For the CDR3, the DNA is TGTGCCAGTAGCGCTGCACGGTACAATGAGCAGTTCTTC. This translates into CASSAARYNEQFF.

The V and J genes are TRBV29-1 and TRBJ1-2, with D tentatively TRBD1 (5 bases). Germline values: CDR1 SQVTM, CDR2 ANQGSEA. The CDR3 length is 16 residues. The germline V and J ends were trimmed by 0 bases and 0 bases, with 14 bases remaining between them. CDR3 in amino acids: CSVEDRTRQPNYGYTF. The CDR3 DNA follows: TGCAGCGTTGAAGATCGTACGAGACAGCCTAACTATGGCTACACCTTC.

The V call is TRBV9, the J call TRBJ2-1; D is uncertain. The V end lost 3 bases, the J end lost 0 bases, and 10 bases lay between the germline ends. This CDR3 has 15 amino acids. Germline V CDR1 and CDR2: SGDLS, YYNGEE. CDR3 protein: CASSAVLSSYNEQFF. The CDR3 DNA follows: TGTGCCAGCAGCGCCGTATTGAGCTCCTACAATGAGCAGTTCTTC.

V usage is TRBV13 and J usage is TRBJ2-7; 10 nucleotides line up with TRBD1. The germline CDR1 and CDR2 sequences are PRHDT and FYEKMQ (reference sequence). Unmatched junction bases numbered 8, after V lost 0 bases and J lost 3 bases. The CDR3 length is 17 residues. The CDR3 loop reads CASSLGSWGDRGYEQYF. CDR3 in DNA: TGTGCCAGCAGCTTAGGCAGCTGGGGGGACAGGGGCTACGAGCAGTACTTC. Combining the CDR3 with reference TRBV13 and TRBJ2-7 gives the whole variable domain AAGVIQSPRHLIKEKRETATLKCYPIPRHDTVYWYQQGPGQDPQFLISFYEKMQSDKGSIPDRFSAQQFSDYHSELNMSSLELGDSALYFCASSLGSWGDRGYEQYFGPGTRLTVT.

Concerning this clone itself: The same CDR3 is also encoded by other DNA sequences in this sample. V usage is TRBV7-9 and J usage is TRBJ2-7, with unresolved D. Germline CDR1 is SEHNR and CDR2 is FQNEAQ (reference sequence). V dropped 0 bases and J dropped 5 bases, with 5 bases sitting between them. The CDR3 runs to 12 residues. The CDR3 is CASSLARHEQYF. In DNA form, the CDR3 reads TGTGCCAGCAGCTTAGCGCGCCACGAGCAGTACTTC.

V is TRBV9 and J is TRBJ2-5; the match to TRBD2 covers 8 bases. Germline V CDR1 and CDR2: SGDLS, YYNGEE. The CDR3 is 15 amino acids. V lost 3 bases, J lost 5 bases, and 9 bases stayed unmatched. Here the CDR3 DNA reads TGTGCCAGCAGCGACGGGAGCGGGGGAGGTGAGACCCAGTACTTC. Translation gives CASSDGSGGGETQYF.

This rearrangement joins TRBV4-1 to TRBJ2-3, with a weak D call TRBD2 (6 bases). CDR3 size: 16 residues. Germline values: CDR1 MGHRA, CDR2 YSYEKL. The ends were cut back, 0 bases at V and 0 bases at J, with 10 bases in the middle. The CDR3 DNA sequence: TGCGCCAGCAGCCAAGATGGTAGCGGTAGCACAGATACGCAGTATTTT. Translated, it gives CASSQDGSGSTDTQYF.